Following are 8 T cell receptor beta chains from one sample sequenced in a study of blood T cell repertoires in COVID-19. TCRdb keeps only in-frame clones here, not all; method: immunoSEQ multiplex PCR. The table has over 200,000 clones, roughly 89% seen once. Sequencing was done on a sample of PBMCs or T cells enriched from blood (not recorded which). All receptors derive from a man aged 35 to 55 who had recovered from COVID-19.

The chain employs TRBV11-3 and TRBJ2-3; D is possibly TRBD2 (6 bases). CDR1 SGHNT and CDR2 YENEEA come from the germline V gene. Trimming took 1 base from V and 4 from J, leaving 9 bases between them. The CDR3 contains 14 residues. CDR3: CASSLGASADTQYF. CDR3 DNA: TGTGCCAGCAGCTTAGGGGCTAGCGCAGATACGCAGTATTTT.

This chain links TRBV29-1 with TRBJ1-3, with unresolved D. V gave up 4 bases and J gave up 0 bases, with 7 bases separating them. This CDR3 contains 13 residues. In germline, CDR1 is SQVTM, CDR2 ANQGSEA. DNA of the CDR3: TGCAGCGTTGCCACTACCTCTGGAAACACCATATATTTT. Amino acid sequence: CSVATTSGNTIYF.

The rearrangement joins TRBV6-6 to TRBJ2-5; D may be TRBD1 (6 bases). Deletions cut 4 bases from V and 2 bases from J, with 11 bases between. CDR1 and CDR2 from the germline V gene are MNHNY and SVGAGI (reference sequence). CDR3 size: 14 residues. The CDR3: CASSFRDNQETQYF. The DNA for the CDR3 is TGTGCCAGCAGTTTCCGGGACAATCAAGAGACCCAGTACTTC.

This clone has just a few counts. CDR3 loop: CASSQVGRVYEQYF. The CDR3 nucleotides read TGTGCCAGCAGCCAAGTGGGCAGGGTATACGAGCAGTACTTC. This chain joins TRBV4-2 and TRBJ2-7, with a possible D match to TRBD1 (5 bases). The germline CDR1 and CDR2 sequences are LGHNA and YNFKEQ. This CDR3 has 14 residues. V lost 1 base and J lost 4, with 11 bases in between.

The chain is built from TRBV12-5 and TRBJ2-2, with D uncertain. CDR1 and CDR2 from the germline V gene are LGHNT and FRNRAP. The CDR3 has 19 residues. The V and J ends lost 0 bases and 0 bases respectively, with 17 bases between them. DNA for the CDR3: TGTGCTAGTGGTTTGGTACTCGTACCTCGCCTCCCGAACACCGGGGAGCTGTTTTTT. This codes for CASGLVLVPRLPNTGELFF.

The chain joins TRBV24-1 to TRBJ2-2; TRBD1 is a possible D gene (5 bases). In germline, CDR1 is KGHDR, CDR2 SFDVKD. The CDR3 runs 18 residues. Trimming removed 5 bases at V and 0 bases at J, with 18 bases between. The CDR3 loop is CATSVTPFDSANTGELFF. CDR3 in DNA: TGTGCCACCAGTGTTACCCCCTTCGACAGCGCGAACACCGGGGAGCTGTTTTTT.

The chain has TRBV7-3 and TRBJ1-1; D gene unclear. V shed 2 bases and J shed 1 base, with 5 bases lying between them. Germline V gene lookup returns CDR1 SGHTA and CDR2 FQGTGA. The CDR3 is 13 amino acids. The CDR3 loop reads CASSLGQNTEAFF. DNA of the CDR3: TGTGCCAGCAGCTTAGGCCAGAACACTGAAGCTTTCTTT.

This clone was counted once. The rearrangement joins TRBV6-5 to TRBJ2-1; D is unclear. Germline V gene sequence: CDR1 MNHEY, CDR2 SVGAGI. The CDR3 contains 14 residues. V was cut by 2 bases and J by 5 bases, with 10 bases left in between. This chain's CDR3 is CASSYGLDHNEQFF. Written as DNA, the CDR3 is TGTGCCAGCAGTTACGGCCTTGATCACAATGAGCAGTTCTTC.